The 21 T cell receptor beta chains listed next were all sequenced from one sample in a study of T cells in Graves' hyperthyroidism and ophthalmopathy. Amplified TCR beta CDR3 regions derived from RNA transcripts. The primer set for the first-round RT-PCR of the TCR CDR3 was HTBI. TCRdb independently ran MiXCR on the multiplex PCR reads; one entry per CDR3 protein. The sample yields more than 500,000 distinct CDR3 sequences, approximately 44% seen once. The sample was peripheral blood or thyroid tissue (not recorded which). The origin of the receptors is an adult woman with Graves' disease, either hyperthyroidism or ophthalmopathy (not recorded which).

Here the CDR3 reads CSVEGSTGEWKTQYF. The CDR3 DNA follows: TGCAGCGTTGAAGGGTCCACAGGGGAGTGGAAGACCCAGTACTTC. The chain is built from TRBV29-1 and TRBJ2-5; TRBD1 agrees at 7 bases. With 1 base clipped from V and 6 bases from J, the junction kept 11 bases outside the gene matches. Germline V lookup: CDR1 SQVTM, CDR2 ANQGSEA. The CDR3 totals 15 residues.

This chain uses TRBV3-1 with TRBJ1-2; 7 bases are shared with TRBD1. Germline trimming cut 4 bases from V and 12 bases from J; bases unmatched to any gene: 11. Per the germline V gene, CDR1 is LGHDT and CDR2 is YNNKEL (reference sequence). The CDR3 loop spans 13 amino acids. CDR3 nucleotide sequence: TGTGCCAGCAGCCCCCTGACAGGGCGAGGCCACACCTTC. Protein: CASSPLTGRGHTF.

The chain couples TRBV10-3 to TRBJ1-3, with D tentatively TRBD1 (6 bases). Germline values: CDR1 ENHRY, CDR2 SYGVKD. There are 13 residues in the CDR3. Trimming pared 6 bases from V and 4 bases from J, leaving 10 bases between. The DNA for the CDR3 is TGTGCCATCAGGGGGACAAGAGGAAACACCATATATTTT. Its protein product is CAIRGTRGNTIYF.

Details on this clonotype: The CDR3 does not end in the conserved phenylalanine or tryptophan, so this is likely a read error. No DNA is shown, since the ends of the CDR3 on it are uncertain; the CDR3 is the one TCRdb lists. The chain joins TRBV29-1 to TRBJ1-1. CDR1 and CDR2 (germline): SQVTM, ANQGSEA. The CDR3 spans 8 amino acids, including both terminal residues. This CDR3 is CSVDDGSL.

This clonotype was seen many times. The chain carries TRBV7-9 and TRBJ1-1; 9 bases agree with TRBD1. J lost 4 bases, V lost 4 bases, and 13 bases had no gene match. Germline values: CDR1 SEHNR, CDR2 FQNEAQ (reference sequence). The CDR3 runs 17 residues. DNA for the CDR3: TGTGCCAGCAGCTACATGGCCGGGACAGGGTTCATCACTGAAGCTTTCTTT. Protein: CASSYMAGTGFITEAFF. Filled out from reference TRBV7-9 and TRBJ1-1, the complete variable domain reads DTGVSQNPRHKITKRGQNVTFRCDPISEHNRLYWYRQTLGQGPEFLTYFQNEAQLEKSRLLSDRFSAERPKGSFSTLEIQRTEQGDSAMYLCASSYMAGTGFITEAFFGQGTRLTVV.

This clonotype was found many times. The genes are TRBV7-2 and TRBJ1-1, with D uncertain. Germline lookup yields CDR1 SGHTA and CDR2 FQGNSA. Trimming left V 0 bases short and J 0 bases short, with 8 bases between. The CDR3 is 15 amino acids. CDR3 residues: CASSLALSVNTEAFF. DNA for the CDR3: TGTGCCAGCAGCTTAGCCTTGTCGGTGAACACTGAAGCTTTCTTT. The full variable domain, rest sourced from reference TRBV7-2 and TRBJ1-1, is GAGVSQSPSNKVTEKGKDVELRCDPISGHTALYWYRQSLGQGLEFLIYFQGNSAPDKSGLPSDRFSAERTGGSVSTLTIQRTQQEDSAVYLCASSLALSVNTEAFFGQGTRLTVV.

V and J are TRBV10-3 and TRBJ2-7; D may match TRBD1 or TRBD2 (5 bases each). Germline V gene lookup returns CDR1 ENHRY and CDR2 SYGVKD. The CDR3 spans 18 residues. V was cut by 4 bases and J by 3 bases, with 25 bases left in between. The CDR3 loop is CAISALRGRTDYGYEQYF. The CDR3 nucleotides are TGTGCCATCAGTGCTTTGAGGGGCAGAACAGACTATGGCTACGAGCAGTACTTC.

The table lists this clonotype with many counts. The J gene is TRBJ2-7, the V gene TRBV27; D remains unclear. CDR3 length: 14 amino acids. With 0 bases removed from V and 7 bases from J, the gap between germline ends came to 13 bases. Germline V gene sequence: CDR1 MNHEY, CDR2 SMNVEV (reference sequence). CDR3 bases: TGTGCCAGCAGTTTATCGTCTCAGTCCTGGGAGCAGTACTTC. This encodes CASSLSSQSWEQYF.

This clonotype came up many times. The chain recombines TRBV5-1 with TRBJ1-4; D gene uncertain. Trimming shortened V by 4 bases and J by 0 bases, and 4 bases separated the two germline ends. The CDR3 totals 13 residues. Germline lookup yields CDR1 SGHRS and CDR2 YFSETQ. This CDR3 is CASSDATNEKLFF. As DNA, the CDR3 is TGCGCCAGCAGCGACGCAACTAATGAAAAACTGTTTTTT.

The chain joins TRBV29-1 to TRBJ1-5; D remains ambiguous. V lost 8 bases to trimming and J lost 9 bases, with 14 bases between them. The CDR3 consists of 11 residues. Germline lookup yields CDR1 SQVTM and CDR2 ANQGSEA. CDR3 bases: TGCAGCTTGTCCGTTTCCGGGCCCCAGCATTTT. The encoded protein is CSLSVSGPQHF. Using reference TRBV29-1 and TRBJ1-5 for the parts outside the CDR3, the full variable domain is SAVISQKPSRDICQRGTSLTIQCQVDSQVTMMFWYRQQPGQSLTLIATANQGSEATYESGFVIDKFPISRPNLTFSTLTVSNMSPEDSSIYLCSLSVSGPQHFGDGTRLSIL.

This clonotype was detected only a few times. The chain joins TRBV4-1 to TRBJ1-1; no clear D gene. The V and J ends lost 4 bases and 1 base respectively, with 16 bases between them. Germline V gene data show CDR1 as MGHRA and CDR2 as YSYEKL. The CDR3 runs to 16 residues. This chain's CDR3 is CASSPTASTGNTEAFF. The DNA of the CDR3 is TGCGCCAGCAGCCCCACCGCCTCGACTGGGAACACTGAAGCTTTCTTT.

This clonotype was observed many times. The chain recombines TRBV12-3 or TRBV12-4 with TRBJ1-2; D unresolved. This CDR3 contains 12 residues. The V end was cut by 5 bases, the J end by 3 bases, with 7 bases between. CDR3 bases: TGTGCCAGCAGTCGGGAGGACTATGGCTACACCTTC. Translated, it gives CASSREDYGYTF.

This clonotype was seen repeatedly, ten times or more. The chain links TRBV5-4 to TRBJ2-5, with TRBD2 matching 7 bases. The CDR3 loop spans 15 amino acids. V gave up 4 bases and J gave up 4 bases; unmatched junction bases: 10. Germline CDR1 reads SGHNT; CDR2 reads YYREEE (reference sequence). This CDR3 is CASSPGGGWGETQYF. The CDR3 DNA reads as TGTGCCAGCAGCCCGGGCGGGGGTTGGGGAGAGACCCAGTACTTC.

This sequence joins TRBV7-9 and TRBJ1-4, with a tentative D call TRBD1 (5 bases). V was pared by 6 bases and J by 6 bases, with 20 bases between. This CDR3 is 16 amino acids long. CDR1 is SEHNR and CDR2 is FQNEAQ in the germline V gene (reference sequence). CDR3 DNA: TGTGCCAGCAGTCCTGACAGTCGATCCTACGATGAAAAACTGTTTTTT. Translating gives CASSPDSRSYDEKLFF.

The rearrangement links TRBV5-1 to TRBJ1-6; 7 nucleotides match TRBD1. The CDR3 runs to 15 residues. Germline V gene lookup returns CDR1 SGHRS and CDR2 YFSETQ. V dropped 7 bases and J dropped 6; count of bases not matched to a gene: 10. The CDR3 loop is CASGATGQSNSPLHF. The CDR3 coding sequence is TGCGCCAGCGGCGCGACGGGACAGAGTAATTCACCCCTCCACTTT.

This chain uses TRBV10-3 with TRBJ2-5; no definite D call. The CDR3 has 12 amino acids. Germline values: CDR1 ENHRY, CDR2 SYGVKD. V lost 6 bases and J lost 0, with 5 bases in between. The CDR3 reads CAISYDQETQYF. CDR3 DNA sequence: TGTGCCATCAGCTATGACCAAGAGACCCAGTACTTC.

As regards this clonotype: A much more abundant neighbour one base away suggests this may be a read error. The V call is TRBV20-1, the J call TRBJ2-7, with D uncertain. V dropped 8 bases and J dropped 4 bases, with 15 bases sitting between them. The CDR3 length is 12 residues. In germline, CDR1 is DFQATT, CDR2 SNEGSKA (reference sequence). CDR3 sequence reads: CSYLVEKYEQYF. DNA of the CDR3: TGCAGTTACCTAGTGGAAAAATACGAGCAGTACTTC.

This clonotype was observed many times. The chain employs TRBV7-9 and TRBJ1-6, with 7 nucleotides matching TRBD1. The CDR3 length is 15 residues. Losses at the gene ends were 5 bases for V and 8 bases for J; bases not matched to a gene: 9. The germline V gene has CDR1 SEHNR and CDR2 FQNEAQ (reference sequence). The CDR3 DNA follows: TGTGCCAGCAGCCCAGGACAGGTCGGCTATTCACCCCTCCACTTT. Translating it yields CASSPGQVGYSPLHF.

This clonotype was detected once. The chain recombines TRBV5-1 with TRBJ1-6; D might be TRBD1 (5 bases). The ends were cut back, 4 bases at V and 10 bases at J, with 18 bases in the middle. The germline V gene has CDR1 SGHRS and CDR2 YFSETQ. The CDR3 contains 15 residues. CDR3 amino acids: CASSNRDGAGSPLHF. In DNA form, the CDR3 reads TGCGCCAGCAGCAACCGGGACGGCGCTGGGTCACCCCTCCACTTT.

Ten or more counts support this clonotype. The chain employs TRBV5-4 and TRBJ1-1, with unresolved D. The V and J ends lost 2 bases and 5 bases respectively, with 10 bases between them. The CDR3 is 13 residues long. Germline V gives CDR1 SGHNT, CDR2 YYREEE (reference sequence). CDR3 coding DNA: TGTGCCAGCAGCTTTCCGGGTAGTACTGAAGCTTTCTTT. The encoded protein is CASSFPGSTEAFF.

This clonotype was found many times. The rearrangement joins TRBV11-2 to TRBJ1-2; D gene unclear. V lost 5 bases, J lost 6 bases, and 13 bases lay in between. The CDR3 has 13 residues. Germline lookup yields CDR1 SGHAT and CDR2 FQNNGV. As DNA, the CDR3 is TGTGCCAGCAGCGATCTTGGTAGTGATGGCTACACCTTC. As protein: CASSDLGSDGYTF.